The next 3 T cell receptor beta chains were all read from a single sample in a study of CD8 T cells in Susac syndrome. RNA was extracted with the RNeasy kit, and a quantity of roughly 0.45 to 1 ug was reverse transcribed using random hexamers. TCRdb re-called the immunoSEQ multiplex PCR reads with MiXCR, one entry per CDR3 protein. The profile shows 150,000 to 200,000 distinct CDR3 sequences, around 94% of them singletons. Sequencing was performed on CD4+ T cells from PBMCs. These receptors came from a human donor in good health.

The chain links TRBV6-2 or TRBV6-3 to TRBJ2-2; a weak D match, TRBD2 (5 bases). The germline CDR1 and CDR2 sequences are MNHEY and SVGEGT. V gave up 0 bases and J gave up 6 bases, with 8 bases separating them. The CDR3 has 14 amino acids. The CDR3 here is CASSYSREPGELFF. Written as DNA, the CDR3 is TGTGCCAGCAGTTACTCGAGGGAGCCCGGGGAGCTGTTTTTT.

CDR3 amino acids: CASSQGQPYEQYF. The CDR3 DNA reads TGTGCCAGCAGCCAAGGACAGCCCTACGAGCAGTACTTC. The rearrangement joins TRBV7-3 to TRBJ2-7, with D maybe TRBD1 (6 bases). This CDR3 is built from 13 residues. Germline lookup yields CDR1 SGHTA and CDR2 FQGTGA. V lost 5 bases and J 2 bases, leaving 10 bases between the germline ends.

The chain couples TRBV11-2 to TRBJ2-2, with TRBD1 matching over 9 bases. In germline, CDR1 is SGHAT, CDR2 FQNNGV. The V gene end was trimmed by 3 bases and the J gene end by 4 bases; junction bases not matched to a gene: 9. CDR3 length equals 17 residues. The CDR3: CASSLNPGQGSTGELFF. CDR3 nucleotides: TGTGCCAGCAGCTTGAATCCGGGACAGGGCTCCACCGGGGAGCTGTTTTTT.